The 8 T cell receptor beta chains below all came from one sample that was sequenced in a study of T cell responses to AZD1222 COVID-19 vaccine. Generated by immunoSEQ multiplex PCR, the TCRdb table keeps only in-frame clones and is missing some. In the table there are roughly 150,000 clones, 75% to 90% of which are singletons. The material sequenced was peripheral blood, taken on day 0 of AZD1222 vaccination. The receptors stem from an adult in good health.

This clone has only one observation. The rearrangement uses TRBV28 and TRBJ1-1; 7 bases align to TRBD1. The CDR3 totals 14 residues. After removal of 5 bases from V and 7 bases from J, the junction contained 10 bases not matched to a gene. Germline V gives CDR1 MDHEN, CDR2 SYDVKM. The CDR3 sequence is CASSLQGVSGEAFF. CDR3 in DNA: TGTGCCAGCAGTCTGCAGGGGGTATCGGGTGAAGCTTTCTTT. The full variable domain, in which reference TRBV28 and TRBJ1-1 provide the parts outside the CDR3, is DVKVTQSSRYLVKRTGEKVFLECVQDMDHENMFWYRQDPGLGLRLIYFSYDVKMKEKGDIPEGYSVSREKKERFSLILESASTNQTSMYLCASSLQGVSGEAFFGQGTRLTVV.

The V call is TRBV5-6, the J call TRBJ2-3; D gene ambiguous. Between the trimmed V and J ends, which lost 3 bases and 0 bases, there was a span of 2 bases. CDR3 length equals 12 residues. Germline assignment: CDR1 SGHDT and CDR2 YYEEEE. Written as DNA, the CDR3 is TGTGCCAGCAGCTGGAGCACAGATACGCAGTATTTT. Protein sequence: CASSWSTDTQYF.

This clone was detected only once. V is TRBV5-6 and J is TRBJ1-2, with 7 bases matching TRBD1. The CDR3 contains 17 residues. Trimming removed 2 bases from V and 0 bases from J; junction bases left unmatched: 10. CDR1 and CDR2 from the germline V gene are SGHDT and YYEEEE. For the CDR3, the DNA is TGTGCCAGCAGCTTACCACGACAGGGTATAGCTAACTATGGCTACACCTTC. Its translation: CASSLPRQGIANYGYTF.

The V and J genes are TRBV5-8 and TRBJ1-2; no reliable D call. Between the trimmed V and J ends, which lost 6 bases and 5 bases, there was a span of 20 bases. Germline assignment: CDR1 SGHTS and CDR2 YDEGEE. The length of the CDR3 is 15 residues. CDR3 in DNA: TGTGCCAGCACACGAAGCTCAGGCGGAGGGTATGGCTACACCTTC. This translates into CASTRSSGGGYGYTF.

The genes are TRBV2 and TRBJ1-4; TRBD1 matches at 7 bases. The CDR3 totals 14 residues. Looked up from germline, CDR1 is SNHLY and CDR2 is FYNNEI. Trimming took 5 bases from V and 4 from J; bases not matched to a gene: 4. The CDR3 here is CASSQDRRNEKLFF. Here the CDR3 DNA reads TGTGCCAGCAGTCAGGACAGGCGTAATGAAAAACTGTTTTTT. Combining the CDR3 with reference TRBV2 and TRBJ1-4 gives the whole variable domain EPEVTQTPSHQVTQMGQEVILRCVPISNHLYFYWYRQILGQKVEFLVSFYNNEISEKSEIFDDQFSVERPDGSNFTLKIRSTKLEDSAMYFCASSQDRRNEKLFFGSGTQLSVL.

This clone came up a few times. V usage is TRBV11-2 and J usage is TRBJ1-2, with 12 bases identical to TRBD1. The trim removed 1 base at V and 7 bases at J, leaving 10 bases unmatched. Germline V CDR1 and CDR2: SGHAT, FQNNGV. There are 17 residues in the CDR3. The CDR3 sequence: CASSLGTGTGGAVGYTF. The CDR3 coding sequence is TGTGCCAGCAGCTTAGGGACCGGGACAGGGGGCGCGGTTGGCTACACCTTC.

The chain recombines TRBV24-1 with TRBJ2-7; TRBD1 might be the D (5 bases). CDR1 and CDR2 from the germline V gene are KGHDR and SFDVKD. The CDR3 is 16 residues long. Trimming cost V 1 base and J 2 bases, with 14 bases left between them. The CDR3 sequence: CATSDLPSVGPYEQYF. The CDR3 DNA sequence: TGTGCCACCAGTGATTTACCTTCAGTGGGGCCCTACGAGCAGTACTTC.

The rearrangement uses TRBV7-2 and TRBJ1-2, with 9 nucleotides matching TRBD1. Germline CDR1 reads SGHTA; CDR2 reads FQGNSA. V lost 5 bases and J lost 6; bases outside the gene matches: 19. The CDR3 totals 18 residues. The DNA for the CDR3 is TGTGCCAGCAGCCGGACAGGGGCTGGGTGGGCCACAGTGGATGGCTACACCTTC. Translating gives CASSRTGAGWATVDGYTF.